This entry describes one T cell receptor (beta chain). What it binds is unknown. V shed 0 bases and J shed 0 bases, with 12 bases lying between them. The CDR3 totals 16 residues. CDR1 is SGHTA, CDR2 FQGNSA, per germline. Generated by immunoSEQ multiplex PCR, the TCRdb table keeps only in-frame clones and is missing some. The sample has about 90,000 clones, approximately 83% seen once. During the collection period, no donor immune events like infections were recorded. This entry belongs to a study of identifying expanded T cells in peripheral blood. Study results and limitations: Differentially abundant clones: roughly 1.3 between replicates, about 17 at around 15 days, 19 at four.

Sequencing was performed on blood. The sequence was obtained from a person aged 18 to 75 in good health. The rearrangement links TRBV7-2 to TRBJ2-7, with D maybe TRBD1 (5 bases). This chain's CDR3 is CASSLAQGSSSYEQYF. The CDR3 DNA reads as TGTGCCAGCAGCTTAGCGCAGGGTTCAAGCTCCTACGAGCAGTACTTC.